The 7 T cell receptor beta chains below were found in one sample sequenced in a study of shared clonotypes between healthy human individuals. The protocol was immunoSEQ multiplex PCR, while the TCRdb copy is restricted to in-frame clones and leaves out a portion. Of about 980,000 clones listed, over 60% were seen once; the top ten hold around 1.4%. The source material was memory CD4+ T cells sorted from blood. Noted subset: CD45RA-negative fraction. The receptors were sampled from a young man in good health.

V is TRBV10-3 and J is TRBJ1-1; 11 nucleotides align to TRBD1. The CDR3 consists of 14 residues. Germline V lookup: CDR1 ENHRY, CDR2 SYGVKD. After removal of 10 bases from V and 4 bases from J, the junction contained 8 bases not matched to a gene. CDR3 DNA sequence: TGTGCCAGCGGACAGGGGGCCCGGGGCACTGAAGCTTTCTTT. It yields the protein CASGQGARGTEAFF.

The chain carries TRBV11-2 and TRBJ1-1; D perhaps matches TRBD1 (6 bases). The CDR3 runs 15 residues. The germline gives CDR1 SGHAT, CDR2 FQNNGV. V was clipped by 5 bases and J by 6 bases, with 19 bases between them. The CDR3 nucleotides read TGTGCCAGCAGCGCATCATTCCGGGACAACTCTGAAGCTTTCTTT. Translation: CASSASFRDNSEAFF.

V usage is TRBV11-2 and J usage is TRBJ2-2; 9 bases align to TRBD2. V was clipped by 4 bases and J by 4 bases; unmatched bases: 7. Per the germline V gene, CDR1 is SGHAT and CDR2 is FQNNGV. The CDR3 covers 16 residues. This CDR3 reads CASSWSGGSFTGELFF. CDR3 nucleotides: TGTGCCAGCAGCTGGAGCGGGGGGTCCTTCACCGGGGAGCTGTTTTTT.

The genes are TRBV15 and TRBJ2-7, with TRBD2 identical over 8 bases. The CDR3 loop spans 16 amino acids. The germline V gene has CDR1 LNHNV and CDR2 YYDKDF (reference sequence). V dropped 5 bases and J dropped 2; count of bases not matched to a gene: 11. The CDR3 DNA is TGTGCCACCAGCGACTCAAGAAGAGCGGGGGCCTACGAGCAGTACTTC. It is translated as CATSDSRRAGAYEQYF.

CDR3 loop: CASTPSRGQNIQYF. The CDR3 DNA sequence: TGTGCCAGTACCCCATCGAGGGGCCAAAACATTCAGTACTTC. This chain links TRBV19 with TRBJ2-4; tentatively, D is TRBD1 or TRBD2 (5 bases each). The germline gives CDR1 LNHDA, CDR2 SQIVND (reference sequence). CDR3 length: 14 amino acids. V lost 7 bases and J lost 5, with 15 bases in between. The entire variable domain, with the rest obtained from reference TRBV19 and TRBJ2-4, is as follows: DGGITQSPKYLFRKEGQNVTLSCEQNLNHDAMYWYRQDPGQGLRLIYYSQIVNDFQKGDIAEGYSVSREKKESFPLTVTSAQKNPTAFYLCASTPSRGQNIQYFGAGTRLSVL.

This CDR3 reads CASSPYRDRPYEQYF. The CDR3 region has the DNA TGCGCCAGCAGTCCTTACCGGGACCGACCCTACGAGCAGTACTTC. The J gene is TRBJ2-7, the V gene TRBV5-1; D tentatively fits TRBD1 or TRBD2 (5 bases each). This CDR3 spans 15 amino acids. The V end was cut by 5 bases, the J end by 2 bases, with 17 bases between. Germline CDR1 and CDR2: SGHRS and YFSETQ.

The chain uses TRBV28 and TRBJ2-2; 8 bases are a match to TRBD2. The CDR3 has 17 residues. Germline-derived CDR1 and CDR2 are MDHEN and SYDVKM. The V and J ends lost 3 bases and 1 base, in that order; junction bases with no gene match: 7. Here the CDR3 reads CASSFFASGGNTGELFF. The CDR3 coding sequence is TGTGCCAGCAGTTTTTTCGCCAGCGGGGGGAACACCGGGGAGCTGTTTTTT.